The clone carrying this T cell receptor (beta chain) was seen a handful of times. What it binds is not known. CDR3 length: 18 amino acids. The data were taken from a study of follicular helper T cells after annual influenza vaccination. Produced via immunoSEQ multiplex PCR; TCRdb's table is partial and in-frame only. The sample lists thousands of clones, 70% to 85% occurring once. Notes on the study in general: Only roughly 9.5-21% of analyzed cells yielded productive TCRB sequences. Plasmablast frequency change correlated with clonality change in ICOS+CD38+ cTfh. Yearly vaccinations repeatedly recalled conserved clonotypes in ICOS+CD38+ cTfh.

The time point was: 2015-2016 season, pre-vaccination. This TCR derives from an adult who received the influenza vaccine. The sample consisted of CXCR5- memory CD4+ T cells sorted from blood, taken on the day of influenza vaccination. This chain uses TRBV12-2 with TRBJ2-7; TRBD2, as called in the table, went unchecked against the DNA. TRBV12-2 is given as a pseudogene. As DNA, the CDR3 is TGTGCAAGTCTACACCCCCTGGAAGGGCGGGTCTCCTCCTACGAGCAGTACTTC. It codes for CASLHPLEGRVSSYEQYF.